The 6 T cell receptor beta chains below all came from one sample that was sequenced in a study of Graves' ophthalmopathy and Graves' hyperthyroidism (dated by TCRdb to 2016 to 2019). The sequencer listed for this sample is Illumina HiSeq 2000. For repertoire sequencing, TCR beta CDR3 regions were amplified from RNA transcripts. The first round of RT-PCR was done with HTBI primers and the Qiagen OneStep RT-PCR kit, and was followed by a second round of multiplex PCR, then size selection and purification. TCRdb ran its own pipeline on the public reads, namely fastp trimming at Q25 and MiXCR clone calling, and kept in-frame beta chains. Rows with one shared CDR3 protein collapse into an entry with the most common genes and DNA. The sample table shows around 600,000 distinct CDR3 sequences, and about two fifths are seen once. The ten largest clonotypes hold over 2.5% of the sample. The specimen sequenced was peripheral blood. These receptors were obtained from an adult man with Graves' ophthalmopathy.

This clonotype was recorded a few times. This chain links TRBV4-3 with TRBJ2-5; weak D call: TRBD2 (5 bases). Germline loops: CDR1 LGHNA, CDR2 YSLEER. Trimming left V 0 bases short and J 5 bases short, with 16 bases between. This CDR3 spans 16 amino acids. CDR3 DNA sequence: TGCGCCAGCAGCCAAGATCTTACGGGATCGGGGGAGACCCAGTACTTC. It codes for CASSQDLTGSGETQYF.

Only a few counts were recorded for this clonotype. V is TRBV4-2 and J is TRBJ1-6, with 8 bases fitting TRBD1. This CDR3 spans 17 amino acids. The germline CDR1 and CDR2 sequences are LGHNA and YNFKEQ. V trimming: 0 bases; J trimming: 7 bases; junction bases outside the gene matches: 8. The CDR3 bases are TGTGCCAGCAGCCAAGATCTTGGGGACAGGCTGAATTCACCCCTCCACTTT. As protein: CASSQDLGDRLNSPLHF.

A word on this clonotype: A much more abundant neighbour one base away suggests this may be a read error. The rearrangement links TRBV7-2 to TRBJ1-2; no firm D call. Trimming shortened V by 5 bases and J by 3 bases, and 13 bases separated the two germline ends. CDR1 is SGHTA and CDR2 is FQGNSA in the germline V gene. The CDR3 is 14 amino acids. CDR3 amino acids: CASSTGGVDYGYTF. The CDR3 DNA reads as TGTGCCAGCAGCACGGGTGGGGTAGACTATGGCTACACCTTC. The full variable domain, in which reference TRBV7-2 and TRBJ1-2 provide the parts outside the CDR3, is GAGVSQSPSNKVTEKGKDVELRCDPISGHTALYWYRQSLGQGLEFLIYFQGNSAPDKSGLPSDRFSAERTGGSVSTLTIQRTQQEDSAVYLCASSTGGVDYGYTFGSGTRLTVV.

This clonotype was detected only once. A much larger clone differs by one base, so this may be a read error. Without the conserved terminal phenylalanine or tryptophan, this CDR3 likely stems from a read error. The gene calls are TRBV5-4 and TRBJ1-2; possibly TRBD1 for D (5 bases). The CDR3 is 14 amino acids. V lost 1 base and J 4 bases, leaving 11 bases between the germline ends. The V gene's germline CDR1 is SGHNT and CDR2 YYREEE (reference sequence). The chain's CDR3 is CASSLQGVGYGYTL. Here the CDR3 DNA reads TGTGCCAGCAGCTTGCAGGGTGTGGGCTATGGCTACACCCTC.

This clonotype was seen many times. CDR3 residues: CASSLAGVSGANVLTF. The CDR3 DNA sequence: TGTGCCAGCAGCTTAGCGGGGGTCAGTGGGGCCAACGTCCTGACTTTC. The chain joins TRBV11-2 to TRBJ2-6; TRBD2 is a possible D gene (6 bases). Germline V gene lookup returns CDR1 SGHAT and CDR2 FQNNGV. Trimming shortened V by 1 base and J by 3 bases, and 10 bases separated the two germline ends. The CDR3 loop spans 16 amino acids. Together with reference TRBV11-2 and TRBJ2-6, the CDR3 gives the full variable domain: EAGVAQSPRYKIIEKRQSVAFWCNPISGHATLYWYQQILGQGPKLLIQFQNNGVVDDSQLPKDRFSAERLKGVDSTLKIQPAKLEDSAVYLCASSLAGVSGANVLTFGAGSRLTVL.

This clonotype was picked up many times. The chain is built from TRBV9 and TRBJ2-5; D may be TRBD2 (6 bases). This CDR3 spans 15 amino acids. Germline-derived CDR1 and CDR2 are SGDLS and YYNGEE. Trimming cost V 0 bases and J 2 bases, with 11 bases left between them. The CDR3 DNA is TGTGCCAGCAGCGTAGGTAACGGGGGACAAGAGACCCAGTACTTC. Its protein product is CASSVGNGGQETQYF.